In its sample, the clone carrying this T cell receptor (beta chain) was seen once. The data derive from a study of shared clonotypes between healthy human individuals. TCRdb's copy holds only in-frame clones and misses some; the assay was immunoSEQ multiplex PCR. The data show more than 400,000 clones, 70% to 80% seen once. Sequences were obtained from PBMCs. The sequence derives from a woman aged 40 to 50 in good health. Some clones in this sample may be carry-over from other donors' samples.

CDR3 nucleotide sequence: TGTGCCAGCAGTTTATGCCCAGGTCGTTATGGCTACACCTTC. Amino acid sequence: CASSLCPGRYGYTF. V gene TRBV28 combines with J gene TRBJ1-2; D remains unclear. The CDR3 contains 14 residues. Trimming took 0 bases from V and 5 from J, leaving 10 bases between them. Germline assignment: CDR1 MDHEN and CDR2 SYDVKM.